One sample yielded the 31 T cell receptor beta chains listed below, sequenced in a study of blood T cell repertoires in COVID-19. Here immunoSEQ multiplex PCR was the method, and the copy in TCRdb shows in-frame clones only, minus some. The data hold about 62,000 clones, with 92% observed a single time. Sample: peripheral blood. These receptors were collected from a human donor in a cohort sampled during active COVID-19.

The chain is built from TRBV19 and TRBJ1-5; TRBD1 agrees at 10 bases. The CDR3 consists of 15 residues. From germline, CDR1 is LNHDA and CDR2 SQIVND (reference sequence). V was clipped by 6 bases and J by 6 bases; unmatched bases: 8. CDR3 DNA: TGTGCCAGTAGATCCGGGACAGGGGAAGGTCAGCCCCAGCATTTT. Its protein is CASRSGTGEGQPQHF. The variable domain in full, with the rest retrieved from reference TRBV19 and TRBJ1-5, is DGGITQSPKYLFRKEGQNVTLSCEQNLNHDAMYWYRQDPGQGLRLIYYSQIVNDFQKGDIAEGYSVSREKKESFPLTVTSAQKNPTAFYLCASRSGTGEGQPQHFGDGTRLSIL.

The chain couples TRBV9 to TRBJ2-6; D is perhaps TRBD2 (6 bases). The CDR3 has 18 residues. V lost 4 bases, J lost 1 base, and 18 bases lay in between. Germline V gene sequence: CDR1 SGDLS, CDR2 YYNGEE. The CDR3 sequence: CASSLFGGDESGANVLTF. CDR3 bases: TGTGCCAGCAGCTTATTCGGGGGTGACGAGTCTGGGGCCAACGTCCTGACTTTC.

The DNA for the CDR3 is TGTGCCAGCAGCCCACGGGGGGCTAGCGACCCTACCTACGAGCAGTACTTC. Its protein is CASSPRGASDPTYEQYF. V usage is TRBV11-2 and J usage is TRBJ2-7, with a tentative D call TRBD2 (7 bases). This CDR3 region has 17 residues. Germline V gives CDR1 SGHAT, CDR2 FQNNGV. With 5 bases removed from V and 2 bases from J, the gap between germline ends came to 22 bases.

This chain connects TRBV7-3 to TRBJ2-2; tentative D call: TRBD1 (6 bases). V lost 6 bases and J lost 1, with 6 bases in between. This CDR3 contains 13 residues. CDR1 and CDR2 (germline): SGHTA, FQGTGA. CDR3 region: CASRDRNTGELFF. In DNA, the CDR3 is TGTGCCAGCAGGGACAGGAACACCGGGGAGCTGTTTTTT. The whole variable domain, remainder taken from reference TRBV7-3 and TRBJ2-2, is GAGVSQTPSNKVTEKGKYVELRCDPISGHTALYWYRQSLGQGPEFLIYFQGTGAADDSGLPNDRFFAVRPEGSVSTLKIQRTERGDSAVYLCASRDRNTGELFFGEGSRLTVL.

This chain joins TRBV7-9 and TRBJ2-3, with 15 bases lining up with TRBD2. This CDR3 spans 19 amino acids. The V segment lost 9 bases and the J segment 0 bases; nucleotides outside the gene matches: 13. Germline-derived CDR1 and CDR2 are SEHNR and FQNEAQ (reference sequence). CDR3 protein: CASTRTSGRDRASTDTQYF. CDR3 coding DNA: TGTGCCAGTACGAGGACTAGCGGGAGGGACAGGGCGAGCACAGATACGCAGTATTTT.

The rearrangement links TRBV7-2 to TRBJ1-2; D is possibly TRBD1 (5 bases). Germline CDR1 SGHTA, CDR2 FQGNSA. Trimming left V 6 bases short and J 2 bases short, with 16 bases between. The CDR3 runs to 15 residues. CDR3 sequence: CASSKGPTLNYGYTF. The CDR3 nucleotides read TGTGCCAGCAGTAAGGGGCCAACACTAAACTATGGCTACACCTTC.

The chain uses TRBV14 and TRBJ1-6; no clear D. The V gene's germline CDR1 is SGHDN and CDR2 FVKESK. CDR3 length: 14 amino acids. V was shortened by 5 bases and J by 7 bases, with 12 bases between the two germline ends. The CDR3, as DNA: TGTGCCAGCAGCGGTCAGGCACTGAATTCACCCCTCCACTTT. It codes for CASSGQALNSPLHF.

V gene TRBV18 combines with J gene TRBJ2-1, with TRBD2 identical over 11 bases. V gave up 3 bases and J gave up 6 bases; unmatched junction bases: 16. The CDR3 is made up of 19 amino acids. CDR1 is KGHSH and CDR2 is LQKENI in the germline V gene. CDR3 loop: CASSPRPGLAGGRINEQFF. The CDR3 nucleotides read TGTGCCAGCTCACCCCGTCCAGGGCTAGCGGGGGGCCGAATCAATGAGCAGTTCTTC.

The genes are TRBV28 and TRBJ2-7; D not resolved. CDR1 is MDHEN, CDR2 SYDVKM, per germline. This CDR3 region has 16 residues. V was shortened by 4 bases and J by 0 bases, with 16 bases between the two germline ends. CDR3 in amino acids: CASSYPEMQASYEQYF. Here the CDR3 DNA reads TGTGCCAGCAGTTACCCCGAGATGCAGGCCTCCTACGAGCAGTACTTC.

The gene calls are TRBV30 and TRBJ1-1; TRBD1 aligns across 7 bases. The CDR3 loop spans 13 amino acids. J gave up 4 bases and V 4 bases, and 6 bases lay outside the gene matches. CDR1 is GTSNPN and CDR2 is SVGIG in the germline V gene (reference sequence). For the CDR3, the DNA is TGTGCCTGGAACGATCAGGGGGGCACTGAAGCTTTCTTT. It translates to CAWNDQGGTEAFF.

The CDR3: CASSTTGQTYNEQFF. Written as DNA, the CDR3 is TGTGCCAGCAGCACTACTGGACAGACTTACAATGAGCAGTTCTTC. The chain couples TRBV11-2 to TRBJ2-1; maybe TRBD1 (6 bases). The CDR3 is made up of 15 amino acids. CDR1 is SGHAT and CDR2 is FQNNGV in the germline V gene. V lost 5 bases and J 4 bases, leaving 15 bases between the germline ends. Filled out from reference TRBV11-2 and TRBJ2-1, the complete variable domain reads EAGVAQSPRYKIIEKRQSVAFWCNPISGHATLYWYQQILGQGPKLLIQFQNNGVVDDSQLPKDRFSAERLKGVDSTLKIQPAKLEDSAVYLCASSTTGQTYNEQFFGPGTRLTVL.

This sequence joins TRBV5-1 and TRBJ2-5, with a tentative D call TRBD2 (6 bases). Deletions cut 4 bases from V and 4 bases from J, with 11 bases between. Germline CDR1 is SGHRS and CDR2 is YFSETQ. The CDR3 spans 13 residues. In DNA, the CDR3 is TGCGCCAGCAGCGGCGGGACTGCAGAGACCCAGTACTTC. It specifies CASSGGTAETQYF.

The chain uses TRBV5-6 and TRBJ2-7; 9 nucleotides match TRBD1. The CDR3 length is 14 residues. From germline, CDR1 is SGHDT and CDR2 YYEEEE. Trimming removed 8 bases from V and 1 base from J; junction bases left unmatched: 7. Here the CDR3 DNA reads TGTGCCAGTAATTTGGGACAGGGATCCTACGAGCAGTACTTC. This encodes CASNLGQGSYEQYF.

J is TRBJ2-6 and V is TRBV2; the match to TRBD2 covers 8 bases. The CDR3 is made up of 17 amino acids. Per the germline V gene, CDR1 is SNHLY and CDR2 is FYNNEI. The junction had 11 bases not matched to a gene; V was cut back by 10 bases and J by 0 bases. The CDR3 region is CATVAGLPLSGANVLTF. CDR3 sequence (DNA): TGTGCCACCGTAGCGGGACTACCGCTCTCTGGGGCCAACGTCCTGACTTTC.

The chain joins TRBV3-1 (or the pseudogene TRBV3-2) to TRBJ1-1; D is uncertain. Germline loops: CDR1 LGHDT, CDR2 YNNKEL (reference sequence). The CDR3 sequence is 14 residues long. V was trimmed by 1 base and J by 2 bases, leaving 8 bases between them. The CDR3 here is CASSQGPFNTEAFF. CDR3 in DNA: TGTGCCAGCAGCCAAGGTCCATTCAACACTGAAGCTTTCTTT.

Here the CDR3 reads CASSRGGVNQPQHF. CDR3 nucleotide sequence: TGTGCCAGCTCTCGCGGGGGGGTCAATCAGCCCCAGCATTTT. The chain has TRBV18 and TRBJ1-5; a weak D match, TRBD1 (5 bases). V lost 6 bases and J lost 3, with 12 bases in between. The germline gives CDR1 KGHSH, CDR2 LQKENI. The CDR3 runs to 14 residues.

Here the CDR3 reads CASSLGLAGANHEQFF. CDR3 nucleotide sequence: TGTGCCAGCAGCTTGGGCCTAGCGGGGGCGAATCATGAGCAGTTCTTC. The V and J genes are TRBV5-6 and TRBJ2-1, with 10 nucleotides matching TRBD2. The J segment lost 8 bases and the V segment lost 0 bases, leaving 8 bases of the junction unmatched. The CDR3 contains 16 residues. In germline, CDR1 is SGHDT, CDR2 YYEEEE.

V is TRBV5-1 and J is TRBJ1-1; tentative D call: TRBD1 (6 bases). The CDR3 loop spans 15 amino acids. Deletions cut 3 bases from V and 0 bases from J, with 12 bases between. Germline V CDR1 and CDR2: SGHRS, YFSETQ. The chain's CDR3 is CASSYLPGVNTEAFF. DNA of the CDR3: TGCGCCAGCAGCTACCTTCCAGGGGTGAACACTGAAGCTTTCTTT.

The chain is built from TRBV7-2 and TRBJ2-5; 10 positions agree with TRBD2. CDR3 length: 17 amino acids. In germline, CDR1 is SGHTA, CDR2 FQGNSA. V shed 1 base and J 5 bases; nucleotides not matched to a gene: 10. The CDR3 sequence is CASSLGATSGTWETQYF. The CDR3 region has the DNA TGTGCCAGCAGCTTAGGGGCTACTAGCGGGACCTGGGAGACCCAGTACTTC.

The chain joins TRBV7-9 to TRBJ2-5; 11 bases are shared with TRBD2. The ends lost 4 bases at V and 5 bases at J; junction bases unmatched: 6. CDR3 length: 15 amino acids. Germline-derived CDR1 and CDR2 are SEHNR and FQNEAQ (reference sequence). CDR3 DNA sequence: TGTGCCAGCAGCTACATAGCGGGGGGGCACGAGACCCAGTACTTC. Its translation is CASSYIAGGHETQYF. Full variable domain (remainder filled in from reference TRBV7-9 and TRBJ2-5): DTGVSQNPRHKITKRGQNVTFRCDPISEHNRLYWYRQTLGQGPEFLTYFQNEAQLEKSRLLSDRFSAERPKGSFSTLEIQRTEQGDSAMYLCASSYIAGGHETQYFGPGTRLLVL.

J is TRBJ1-5 and V is TRBV6-5; maybe TRBD1 (6 bases). This CDR3 spans 13 amino acids. V lost 6 bases and J lost 5, with 11 bases in between. Per germline, CDR1 MNHEY and CDR2 SVGAGI. In DNA form, the CDR3 reads TGTGCCAGCAGCTCCGACAGGTATCAGCCCCAGCATTTT. This sequence encodes CASSSDRYQPQHF.

This clone was observed a handful of times. The V gene is TRBV4-2, the J gene TRBJ1-5, with TRBD1 as a possible D gene (6 bases). The CDR3 totals 14 residues. V shed 0 bases and J shed 7 bases, with 10 bases lying between them. The germline CDR1 and CDR2 sequences are LGHNA and YNFKEQ. CDR3 amino acids: CASSQDLGGQPQHF. DNA for the CDR3: TGTGCCAGCAGCCAAGATCTAGGGGGACAGCCCCAGCATTTT.

The V gene is TRBV27, the J gene TRBJ2-5; 7 bases agree with TRBD2. J lost 5 bases, V lost 5 bases, and 11 bases had no gene match. This CDR3 comprises 15 residues. CDR1 is MNHEY, CDR2 SMNVEV, per germline (reference sequence). CDR3 in DNA: TGTGCCAGCAGTCGTAAGGGACTACCCTTCGAGACCCAGTACTTC. Its protein is CASSRKGLPFETQYF.

The rearrangement uses TRBV2 and TRBJ2-1; TRBD2 aligns across 14 bases. Looked up from germline, CDR1 is SNHLY and CDR2 is FYNNEI. V shed 6 bases and J 3 bases; nucleotides not matched to a gene: 4. The CDR3 is made up of 16 amino acids. The CDR3 loop reads CASRGTSGGIYNEQFF. CDR3 nucleotide sequence: TGTGCCAGCAGGGGGACTAGCGGGGGAATCTACAATGAGCAGTTCTTC.

The CDR3 DNA follows: TGTGCTAGTGCCCCCCTTCCGGGACTTGGAAACATTCAGTACTTC. It translates to CASAPLPGLGNIQYF. This chain joins TRBV12-5 and TRBJ2-4; tentative D call: TRBD2 (6 bases). V was shortened by 7 bases and J by 6 bases, with 19 bases between the two germline ends. The V gene's germline CDR1 is LGHNT and CDR2 FRNRAP. CDR3 length: 15 residues.

The rearrangement joins TRBV28 to TRBJ1-2; D call uncertain. There are 13 residues in the CDR3. Looked up from germline, CDR1 is MDHEN and CDR2 is SYDVKM. Trimming removed 7 bases at V and 5 bases at J, with 14 bases between. CDR3 loop: CASTPGREYGYTF. The CDR3 DNA reads as TGTGCCAGCACCCCCGGGCGGGAATATGGCTACACCTTC.

This clone was seen a single time. V and J are TRBV24-1 and TRBJ2-2, with 11 bases identical to TRBD1. The V gene's germline CDR1 is KGHDR and CDR2 SFDVKD. The V gene end was trimmed by 4 bases and the J gene end by 2 bases; junction bases not matched to a gene: 2. This CDR3 comprises 16 residues. CDR3 sequence (DNA): TGTGCCACCAGTGACAGGACAGGGGGCAACACCGGGGAGCTGTTTTTT. Translated, it gives CATSDRTGGNTGELFF.

In DNA, the CDR3 is TGTGCCAGCAGCCAATACACAGGGGTGGTTTCGGATGGCTACACCTTC. Amino acids: CASSQYTGVVSDGYTF. J is TRBJ1-2 and V is TRBV7-2; 7 nucleotides align to TRBD1. The junction had 15 bases not matched to a gene; V was cut back by 5 bases and J by 6 bases. The CDR3 contains 16 residues. Germline CDR1 and CDR2: SGHTA and FQGNSA.

The chain couples TRBV28 to TRBJ1-2; no clear D gene. With 6 bases removed from V and 7 bases from J, the gap between germline ends came to 24 bases. Per the germline V gene, CDR1 is MDHEN and CDR2 is SYDVKM. There are 16 residues in the CDR3. CDR3 in DNA: TGTGCCAGCAGGGAGGCCGGACGGGAAGTTTTTGGTGGCTACACCTTC. This codes for CASREAGREVFGGYTF.

This chain joins TRBV18 and TRBJ1-1; D is unclear. Germline lookup yields CDR1 KGHSH and CDR2 LQKENI. The V gene lost 2 bases and the J gene lost 5 bases, with 9 bases spanning the gap. The CDR3 is made up of 13 amino acids. The CDR3 spells CASSPFGETEAFF. CDR3 nucleotides: TGTGCCAGCTCACCATTCGGGGAAACTGAAGCTTTCTTT.

The gene calls are TRBV27 and TRBJ1-2; D is perhaps TRBD1 (6 bases). In germline, CDR1 is MNHEY, CDR2 SMNVEV (reference sequence). Trimming left V 7 bases short and J 8 bases short, with 20 bases between. This CDR3 comprises 14 residues. CDR3 amino acids: CASTMTPDRSGYTF. The DNA of the CDR3 is TGTGCCAGCACTATGACGCCCGACAGGAGCGGCTACACCTTC.